The rows below give T cell receptor beta chains drawn from one sample of a study of OX40 agonist ivuxolimab in advanced cancers. This table comes from immunoSEQ multiplex PCR, and its TCRdb copy is limited to in-frame clones, with some not included. The sample shows 71,000 or so clones, approximately 86% of them seen only once. This specimen consisted of CD4+ or CD8+ T cells sorted from blood, obtained in a trial of the OX40 agonist ivuxolimab. The source is an adult with an advanced solid tumor such as melanoma, head and neck, liver or kidney cancer. CDR3s include the opening cysteine and the closing phenylalanine or tryptophan. The order of the fields is D gene, J gene, clone size, V gene, CDR3 DNA, CDR3 protein. The D gene is left open where the match is weak. Not every row has a clone size; where given, it reads once, few, many or a size class.

NA TRBJ1-1 NA TRBV5-1 TGCGCCAGCAACCAAGCGGTGGACACTGAAGCTTTCTTT CASNQAVDTEAFF
TRBD1 TRBJ1-1 NA TRBV29-1 TGCAGCGTTGAAGGAGGAGGGGGCAGCTCGTGGAACACTGAAGCTTTCTTT CSVEGGGGSSWNTEAFF
NA TRBJ2-7 NA TRBV7-9 TGTGCCAGCAGCGATACCGTCGGGAGAACCTACGAGCAGTACTTC CASSDTVGRTYEQYF
TRBD2 TRBJ2-5 NA TRBV5-1 TGCGCCAGCAGGTCGAGCGGGAGCGGGGAGACCCAGTACTTC CASRSSGSGETQYF
NA TRBJ1-6 NA TRBV11-2 TGTGCCAGCAGGCCGCCGGGACAACTCAATTCACCCCTCCACTTT CASRPPGQLNSPLHF
NA TRBJ1-5 few TRBV2 TGTGCCAGCAGCGACAGTTTCAATCAGCCCCAGCATTTT CASSDSFNQPQHF
NA TRBJ1-3 NA TRBV5-1 TGCGCCAGCAGCTTAGGGGGCTCTGGAAACACCATATATTTT CASSLGGSGNTIYF
NA TRBJ2-7 NA TRBV28 TGTGCCAGCAGTTTATGGTCTCCGTCGGAGCAGTACTTC CASSLWSPSEQYF
NA TRBJ1-4 NA TRBV14 TGTGCCAGCAGCCAAGGCAAGGTCCCTGGGGAAAAACTGTTTTTT CASSQGKVPGEKLFF
NA TRBJ2-1 NA TRBV6-1 TGTGCCAGCAGTGAAAAGGGGCCACAGGCGTCGGGGACACCCTACAATGAGCAGTTCTTC CASSEKGPQASGTPYNEQFF
NA TRBJ1-3 NA TRBV7-2 TGTGCCAGCAGCTTAGTACGCGGCAGGGAGAGCACCATATATTTT CASSLVRGRESTIYF
NA TRBJ1-2 NA TRBV28 TGTGCCAGCAGTTTACCTGACCGGCTGAACGGCTACACCTTC CASSLPDRLNGYTF
NA TRBJ2-2 NA TRBV5-4 TGTGCCAGCCTCCGGGACCTCAACACCGGGGAGCTGTTTTTT CASLRDLNTGELFF
NA TRBJ2-2 NA TRBV11-3 TGTGCCAGCAGCCGACAGGAGGGGACACCGAAGCTGTTTTTT CASSRQEGTPKLFF
TRBD1 TRBJ1-5 NA TRBV4-1 TGCGCCAGCAGCCTCAACAGGGGACGGGATCAGCCCCAGCATTTT CASSLNRGRDQPQHF
NA TRBJ2-7 NA TRBV11-1 TGTGCCAGCAGCCCGAATTATGACGAGCAGTACTTC CASSPNYDEQYF
NA TRBJ1-1 NA TRBV27 TGTGCCAGCAGTAAGAAGACCAGTTTAAACACTGAAGCTTTCTTT CASSKKTSLNTEAFF
NA TRBJ2-7 NA TRBV7-8 TGTGCCAGCAGCTTACCCCCAAGACAGTCCTACGAGCAGTACTTC CASSLPPRQSYEQYF
NA TRBJ1-1 NA TRBV4-3 TGCGCCAGCAGCCAAATCGGGGGTATCCAGGGAGTTAACACTGAAGCTTTCTTT CASSQIGGIQGVNTEAFF
NA TRBJ1-1 NA TRBV7-2 TGTGCCAGCAGCTTAAACAGATACACTGAAGCTTTCTTT CASSLNRYTEAFF
NA TRBJ1-2 NA TRBV5-1 TGCGCCAGCAGCCCTGGACAGCCTAACTATGGCTACACCTTC CASSPGQPNYGYTF
NA TRBJ1-3 NA TRBV28 TGTGCCAGCAGTCTCGCCCCGCTATCTGGAAACACCATATATTTT CASSLAPLSGNTIYF
TRBD1 TRBJ1-3 NA TRBV6-6 TGTGCCAGCAGTTACTCGGAGGGGGCGCGGGGAAACACCATATATTTT CASSYSEGARGNTIYF
TRBD1 TRBJ1-2 few TRBV6-4 TGTGCCAGCAGTCCGGACAGGAGGGGTGGCTACACCTTC CASSPDRRGGYTF
TRBD1 TRBJ1-2 NA TRBV6-1 TGTGCCACCGCGGACAGGTCTAACTATGGCTACACCTTC CATADRSNYGYTF
NA TRBJ1-6 NA TRBV2 TGTGCCAGCACAGGGAGAGTGGGCCGGGATAATTCACCCCTCCACTTT CASTGRVGRDNSPLHF
NA TRBJ2-5 NA TRBV19 TGTGCCAGTAGTACTACAGGGCAAGAGACCCAGTACTTC CASSTTGQETQYF
TRBD1 TRBJ1-1 NA TRBV27 TGTGCCAGCAGGGGGGCCTACACAGGGGCCTCCACTGAAGCTTTCTTT CASRGAYTGASTEAFF
NA TRBJ2-7 NA TRBV7-2 TGTGCCAGCAGCGTACAGGGTCGGTACGAGCAGTACTTC CASSVQGRYEQYF
NA TRBJ1-2 NA TRBV5-1 TGCGCCAGCAGCTTGGACAACAGGGGCTACACCTTC CASSLDNRGYTF
NA TRBJ2-1 NA TRBV6-1 TGTGCCAGCAGCCCCAGAGGCCGGGTCTACAATGAGCAGTTCTTC CASSPRGRVYNEQFF
TRBD1 TRBJ2-2 NA TRBV4-1 TGCGCCAGCAGCCAAACAGGGACAGGAGGGAAGAACACCGGGGAGCTGTTTTTT CASSQTGTGGKNTGELFF
NA TRBJ1-4 NA TRBV7-9 TGTGCCAGCAGATATGACCGAGGGGCTGGATCAACTAATGAAAAACTGTTTTTT CASRYDRGAGSTNEKLFF
NA TRBJ1-3 NA TRBV5-1 TGCGCCAGCAGCCAGGGACTGAGTGGAAACACCATATATTTT CASSQGLSGNTIYF
NA TRBJ2-5 NA TRBV11-3 TGTGCCAGCAGCTTAGGACAGACGCAACAAGAGACCCAGTACTTC CASSLGQTQQETQYF
NA TRBJ1-2 few TRBV19 TGTGCCAGTAGTACGGGCGAGGGACCCTATGGCTACACCTTC CASSTGEGPYGYTF
TRBD2 TRBJ2-5 NA TRBV30 TGTGCCTGGAGTGAGTTGAGCGGGGGGACCCAGTACTTC CAWSELSGGTQYF
TRBD1 TRBJ2-2 NA TRBV6-5 TGTGCCAGCAGAAAGACAGGGGTATTGGCCGGGGAGCTGTTTTTT CASRKTGVLAGELFF
NA TRBJ2-2 NA TRBV7-2 TGTGCCAGCAGCTTAGCCGGGGGCACCGGGGAGCTGTTTTTT CASSLAGGTGELFF
TRBD1 TRBJ2-7 NA TRBV7-2 TGTGCCAGCAGCAGGACCGGGACAGGGATCACCTACGAGCAGTACTTC CASSRTGTGITYEQYF
NA TRBJ2-2 once TRBV7-3 TGTGCCAGCAGCCACTCGAACACCGGGGAGCTGTTTTTT CASSHSNTGELFF
NA TRBJ1-1 NA TRBV6-1 TGTGCCAGCAGTGACTTCACTGAAGCTTTCTTT CASSDFTEAFF
NA TRBJ2-7 NA TRBV11-2 TGTGCCAGCAGCTTATCAGGGGCGGACGAGCAGTACTTC CASSLSGADEQYF
TRBD2 TRBJ2-1 NA TRBV7-2 TGTGCCAGCAGCTCTCCCCGATTGGGAGCGGGGGGAACCTACAATGAGCAGTTCTTC CASSSPRLGAGGTYNEQFF
NA TRBJ1-4 once TRBV27 TGTGCCAGCAGTTTACAGGGGTCAAGTGAAAAACTGTTTTTT CASSLQGSSEKLFF
NA TRBJ1-3 once TRBV28 TGTGCCAGCAGCTCTGGAAACACCATATATTTT CASSSGNTIYF
NA TRBJ1-2 NA TRBV19 TGTGCCAGTAGTCCCCAGATAGGGGTTTACACCTTC CASSPQIGVYTF
NA TRBJ2-5 NA TRBV6-1 TGTGCCAGCAGTGACAGGGTGGGGCAAGAGACCCAGTACTTC CASSDRVGQETQYF
NA TRBJ2-7 NA TRBV7-2 TGTGCCAGCAGCTCCACCTCCGGGCCCTTCGAGCAGTACTTC CASSSTSGPFEQYF
TRBD1 TRBJ2-7 NA TRBV6-1 TGTGCGGCCTTGGGACAGAATTCCTACGAGCAGTACTTC CAALGQNSYEQYF
TRBD1 TRBJ2-7 NA TRBV28 TGTGCCAGCAGGGGGGGGGACAGGGTAAACGAGCAGTACTTC CASRGGDRVNEQYF
NA TRBJ1-3 once TRBV21-1 TGTGCCAGCAGCAATGGGGCAGCCGGAAACACCATATATTTT CASSNGAAGNTIYF
TRBD1 TRBJ2-1 once TRBV12-5 TGTGCTAGTGGTTCGGGACAGGGGATGTACAATGAGCAGTTCTTC CASGSGQGMYNEQFF
NA TRBJ2-3 NA TRBV29-1 TGCAGCGTGTGGGGAGGCTCCCAGACAGATACGCAGTATTTT CSVWGGSQTDTQYF
NA TRBJ2-7 once TRBV7-3 TGTGCCAGCAGCTTGAGGGGGGACGGCGAGCAGTACTTC CASSLRGDGEQYF
NA TRBJ1-5 NA TRBV30 TGTGCCTGGAGTGCCCTTCAGGGCAGCAATCAGCCCCAGCATTTT CAWSALQGSNQPQHF
NA TRBJ1-5 NA TRBV30 TGTGCCTGGGGAAGACAGTCCAATCAGCCCCAGCATTTT CAWGRQSNQPQHF
NA TRBJ2-5 NA TRBV30 TGTGCCTGGAGTGTAGCGAGGCTAGAGACCCAGTACTTC CAWSVARLETQYF